Each of the 7 T cell receptor beta chains below was sequenced from the same sample in a study of metastatic and nonmetastatic thyroid tumors. MiXCR was used by TCRdb to re-call the PCR reads. The table includes approximately 14,000 clones, 10% to 15% detected once. Every patient was untreated before thyroid surgery. Material: blood. These receptors were obtained from a female donor with papillary thyroid cancer or a benign thyroid nodule (not recorded which). Some clones in this sample may be carry-over from other donors' samples.

This clone showed up just a few times. This same CDR3 is encoded by further DNA sequences in the sample. The rearrangement uses TRBV5-5 and TRBJ2-5; D possibly corresponds to TRBD2 (6 bases). Germline loops: CDR1 SGHKS, CDR2 YYEKEE (reference sequence). Trimming left V 4 bases short and J 1 base short, with 14 bases between. The CDR3 consists of 15 residues. CDR3 bases: TGTGCCAGCAGCCTGGGGCTAGCGTCCCAAGAGACCCAGTACTTC. Translating it yields CASSLGLASQETQYF.

In this sample, this clone is medium-sized. CDR3 in amino acids: CASSEQGDTQYF. The DNA for the CDR3 is TGTGCCAGCAGCGAACAGGGAGATACGCAGTATTTT. The chain joins TRBV6-1 to TRBJ2-3, with D maybe TRBD1 (6 bases). Germline V gives CDR1 MNHNS, CDR2 SASEGT. Deletions cut 6 bases from V and 5 bases from J, with 9 bases between. This CDR3 contains 12 residues.

In this sample, this clone is medium-sized (0.01 to 0.1%). The gene calls are TRBV12-3 or TRBV12-4 and TRBJ2-1; the match to TRBD1 covers 9 bases. The ends lost 7 bases at V and 4 bases at J; junction bases unmatched: 8. The CDR3 spans 15 residues. This chain's CDR3 is CASTSRDREYNEQFF. The DNA of the CDR3 is TGTGCCAGCACCTCCAGGGACAGGGAGTACAATGAGCAGTTCTTC.

There are a few counts of this clone. CDR3 residues: CASQDGGTVYPEAFF. CDR3 in DNA: TGTGCCAGCCAGGACGGCGGGACAGTGTACCCTGAAGCTTTCTTT. The chain combines TRBV12-3 or TRBV12-4 with TRBJ1-1, with 7 positions matching TRBD1. The CDR3 totals 15 residues. The ends lost 8 bases at V and 6 bases at J; junction bases unmatched: 15.

In its sample, this clone was seen many times. V usage is TRBV3-1 and J usage is TRBJ2-2; D remains ambiguous. Trimming shortened V by 3 bases and J by 5 bases, and 10 bases separated the two germline ends. CDR1 is LGHDT and CDR2 is YNNKEL in the germline V gene (reference sequence). This CDR3 is 14 amino acids long. The CDR3 DNA sequence: TGTGCCAGCAGCCACTACGCCAGTACCGGGGAGCTGTTTTTT. Its translation is CASSHYASTGELFF.

This clone was seen more than once but under ten times. The rearrangement uses TRBV28 and TRBJ2-2; D gene ambiguous. The CDR3 spans 13 residues. Germline CDR1 and CDR2: MDHEN and SYDVKM. The V end was cut by 3 bases, the J end by 6 bases, with 8 bases between. DNA of the CDR3: TGTGCCAGCAGTTTTGCGTTTCCCGGGGAGCTGTTTTTT. The encoded protein is CASSFAFPGELFF. Filled out from reference TRBV28 and TRBJ2-2, the complete variable domain reads DVKVTQSSRYLVKRTGEKVFLECVQDMDHENMFWYRQDPGLGLRLIYFSYDVKMKEKGDIPEGYSVSREKKERFSLILESASTNQTSMYLCASSFAFPGELFFGEGSRLTVL.

CDR3 region: CASSFSGRGTGELFF. The CDR3 nucleotides are TGTGCCAGCAGCTTTAGCGGGAGGGGCACCGGGGAGCTGTTTTTT. J is TRBJ2-2 and V is TRBV7-9, with TRBD2 identical over 11 bases. In germline, CDR1 is SEHNR, CDR2 FQNEAQ (reference sequence). This CDR3 is built from 15 residues. Germline trimming cut 3 bases from V and 4 bases from J; bases unmatched to any gene: 1.